Presented here are 5 T cell receptor beta chains from one specimen sequenced in a study of cytomegalovirus exposure and HLA in healthy donors. The PCR had 60 Vbeta and 13 Jbeta primers. Sequencing used immunoSEQ multiplex PCR; TCRdb keeps in-frame clones, though not all of them. This listing includes around 200,000 clones. What was sequenced was PBMCs. These TCRs come from a woman between 18 and 29 years old in good health and CMV-seropositive.

The chain combines TRBV14 with TRBJ1-5; tentative D call: TRBD1 (5 bases). Germline V CDR1 and CDR2: SGHDN, FVKESK. V gave up 4 bases and J gave up 6 bases, with 19 bases separating them. CDR3 length: 16 residues. The CDR3 here is CASSPRAVGALQPQHF. DNA of the CDR3: TGTGCCAGCAGCCCAAGGGCAGTAGGGGCACTTCAGCCCCAGCATTTT.

The chain is built from TRBV2 and TRBJ2-1; TRBD2 matches 12 bases. CDR1 and CDR2 (germline): SNHLY, FYNNEI. The CDR3 is made up of 14 amino acids. The junction had 4 bases not matched to a gene; V was cut back by 4 bases and J by 9 bases. The CDR3 DNA reads as TGTGCCAGCAGTGGCGGGACTAGCGGGTTTGAGCAGTTCTTC. It codes for CASSGGTSGFEQFF.

The gene calls are TRBV5-1 and TRBJ1-4; D is uncertain. The CDR3 runs 17 residues. CDR1 is SGHRS, CDR2 YFSETQ, per germline. The V end lost 4 bases, the J end lost 5 bases, and 21 bases lay between the germline ends. The CDR3 nucleotides read TGCGCCAGCAGCCGCCCTGGAGGACCCAACAGAAATGAAAAACTGTTTTTT. Its protein product is CASSRPGGPNRNEKLFF.

This sequence joins TRBV6-5 and TRBJ2-5; TRBD1 might be the D (5 bases). Germline loops: CDR1 MNHEY, CDR2 SVGAGI. The V end was cut by 7 bases, the J end by 7 bases, with 19 bases between. The CDR3 loop spans 14 amino acids. DNA for the CDR3: TGTGCCAGCAAACAGCCCGCGGTGGGGCCGACCCAGTACTTC. It is translated as CASKQPAVGPTQYF.

The V call is TRBV7-6, the J call TRBJ1-4; 8 bases are a match to TRBD1. The germline V gene has CDR1 SGHVS and CDR2 FNYEAQ. V shed 5 bases, J shed 7 bases, and the junction held 6 bases outside the gene matches. There are 14 residues in the CDR3. The CDR3 DNA follows: TGTGCCAGCAGCCCGGACAGGGATCGTGAAAAACTGTTTTTT. Protein sequence: CASSPDRDREKLFF.